This TCR beta chain originates from a study of CD8 T cell repertoires and HIV-1 epitope variants. In the study overall: Each of Twenty-five Gag and Nef epitope peptides stimulated a separate culture.

Clones were sequenced by immunoSEQ multiplex PCR, and TCRdb holds only the in-frame ones, with some missing. The sample lists approximately 90,000 clones, just under 75% occurring once. The sample consisted of uncultured baseline CD8+ T cells from peripheral blood mononuclear cells (PBMCs). This TCR was sampled from a male donor with HIV.

CDR3 residues: CASSLAALRAADTQYF. CDR3 DNA: TGTGCCAGCAGCTTGGCGGCATTGAGGGCTGCAGATACGCAGTATTTT. The chain employs TRBV5-4 and TRBJ2-3; TRBD2 might be the D (5 bases). The germline CDR1 and CDR2 sequences are SGHNT and YYREEE (reference sequence). Trimming cost V 0 bases and J 4 bases, with 15 bases left between them. The CDR3 has 16 amino acids.